The source of this T cell receptor beta chain is a study of T-cell reconstitution after alpha-beta-depleted transplantation in children. General observations from the study: Roughly two months post-transplant, alpha-beta T cells reportedly originated from several hundred graft clones that had expanded. The origin of high day-60 TCRbeta diversity in some patients lay in surviving recipient T cells and thymic progenitors. T-cell counts and diversity at one year post-transplant came mainly from newly produced T cells.

This clonotype was recorded many times. As yet, its antigen is unknown. Molecular barcoding with unique molecular identifiers was used for the TCRbeta library. MiXCR, run by TCRdb on the PCR reads, gives a single entry per CDR3 protein. The table includes some 43,000 distinct CDR3 sequences, around 9.2% detected once. This CDR3 is built from 15 residues. V was trimmed by 11 bases and J by 5 bases, leaving 22 bases between them. This receptor was obtained from a male patient aged 2-15 years who had a stem cell transplant for chronic granulomatous disease, so the T cells may come from the graft donor. This sequence joins TRBV12-3 or TRBV12-4 and TRBJ2-1; maybe TRBD1 (6 bases). This specimen was PBMCs, mostly from graft donor cells, taken 60 days after TCRalphabeta/CD19-depleted stem cell transplant. The CDR3 region has the DNA TGTGCCTCTCGGGTACAGGGAATATTAAACAATGAGCAGTTCTTC. This codes for CASRVQGILNNEQFF.